This T cell receptor (beta chain) was sequenced in a study of shared clonotypes between healthy human individuals. Produced via immunoSEQ multiplex PCR; TCRdb's table is partial and in-frame only. Of some 2,100,000 clones detected, approximately 94% appear once; the ten largest clones hold 0.13%. Germline V gives CDR1 MNHEY, CDR2 SMNVEV (reference sequence). There are 15 residues in the CDR3. V lost 5 bases, J lost 4 bases, and 8 bases stayed unmatched. The receptor's source is a young man in good health. Sequenced input: naive CD4+ T cells sorted from blood. Documented subset: CD45RA+ positively selected. The chain recombines TRBV27 with TRBJ2-1, with 7 bases aligning to TRBD1. The CDR3 DNA is TGTGCCAGCAGTACTCGGGACAGAACGTACAATGAGCAGTTCTTC. The encoded protein is CASSTRDRTYNEQFF.